This T cell receptor (beta chain) was found in a study of T cell changes during pregnancy in multiple sclerosis. The repertoire was sequenced with immunoSEQ multiplex PCR; TCRdb's copy has only in-frame clones and lacks some. Among some 38,000 clones listed, 91% were seen once. The CDR3 extends over 13 amino acids. Germline V gene data show CDR1 as MDHEN and CDR2 as SYDVKM. With 6 bases clipped from V and 7 bases from J, the junction kept 7 bases outside the gene matches. This receptor was taken from a female donor in good health, enrolled as a control in a pregnancy study. Sequences were derived from CD4+ T cells from peripheral blood mononuclear cells, sampled in the second trimester of pregnancy. The rearrangement uses TRBV28 and TRBJ1-2; 8 bases fit TRBD1. This CDR3 is CASSSGGWGGYTF. Written as DNA, the CDR3 is TGTGCCAGCAGCTCAGGGGGCTGGGGTGGCTACACCTTC.